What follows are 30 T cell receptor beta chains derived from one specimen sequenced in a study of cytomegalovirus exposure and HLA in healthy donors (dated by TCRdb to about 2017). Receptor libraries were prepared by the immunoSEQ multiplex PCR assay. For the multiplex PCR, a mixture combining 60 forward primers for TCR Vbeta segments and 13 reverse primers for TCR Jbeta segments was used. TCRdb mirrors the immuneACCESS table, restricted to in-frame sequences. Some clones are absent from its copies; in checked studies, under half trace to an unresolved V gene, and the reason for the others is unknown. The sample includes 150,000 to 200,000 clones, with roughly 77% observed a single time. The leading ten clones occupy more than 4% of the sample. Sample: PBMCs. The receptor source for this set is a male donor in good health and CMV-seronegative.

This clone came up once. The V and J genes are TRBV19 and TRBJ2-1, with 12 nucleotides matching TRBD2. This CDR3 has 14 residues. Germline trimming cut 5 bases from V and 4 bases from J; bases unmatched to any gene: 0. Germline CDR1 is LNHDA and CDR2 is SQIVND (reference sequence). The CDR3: CASSLAGGYNEQFF. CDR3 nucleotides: TGTGCCAGTAGTCTAGCGGGAGGGTACAATGAGCAGTTCTTC.

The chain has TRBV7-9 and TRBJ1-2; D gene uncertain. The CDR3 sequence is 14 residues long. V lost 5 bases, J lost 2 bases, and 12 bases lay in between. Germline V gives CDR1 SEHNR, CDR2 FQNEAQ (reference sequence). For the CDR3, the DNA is TGTGCCAGCAGCGTTCTCCGGTCCAACTATGGCTACACCTTC. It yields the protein CASSVLRSNYGYTF.

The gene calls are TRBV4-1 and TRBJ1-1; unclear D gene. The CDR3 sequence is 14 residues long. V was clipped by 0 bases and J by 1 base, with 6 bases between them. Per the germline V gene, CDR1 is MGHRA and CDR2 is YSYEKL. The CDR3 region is CASSQEQRNTEAFF. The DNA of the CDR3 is TGCGCCAGCAGCCAAGAACAGAGGAACACTGAAGCTTTCTTT.

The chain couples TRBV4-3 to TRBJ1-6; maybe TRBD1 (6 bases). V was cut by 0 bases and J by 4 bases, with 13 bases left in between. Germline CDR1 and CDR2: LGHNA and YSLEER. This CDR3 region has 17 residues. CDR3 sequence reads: CASSQDTGGQYNSPLHF. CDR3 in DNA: TGCGCCAGCAGCCAAGACACGGGAGGACAGTATAATTCACCCCTCCACTTT.

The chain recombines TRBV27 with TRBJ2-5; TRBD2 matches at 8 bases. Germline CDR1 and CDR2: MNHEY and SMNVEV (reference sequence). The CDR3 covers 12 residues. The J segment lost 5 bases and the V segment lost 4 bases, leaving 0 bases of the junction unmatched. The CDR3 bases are TGTGCCAGCAGTTCTAGCGGGGAGACCCAGTACTTC. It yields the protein CASSSSGETQYF.

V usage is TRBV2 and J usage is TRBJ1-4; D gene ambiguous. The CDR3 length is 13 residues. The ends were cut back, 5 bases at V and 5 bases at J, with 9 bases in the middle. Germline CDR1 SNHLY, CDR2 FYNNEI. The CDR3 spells CASSRRENEKLFF. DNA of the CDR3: TGTGCCAGCAGTAGGAGGGAGAATGAAAAACTGTTTTTT.

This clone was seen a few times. CDR3 coding DNA: TGTGCCAGCAGTTACTCCGGGGGGAGACCAGATACGCAGTATTTT. Its translation is CASSYSGGRPDTQYF. V and J are TRBV6-5 and TRBJ2-3, with 7 bases matching TRBD2. This CDR3 spans 15 amino acids. Germline-derived CDR1 and CDR2 are MNHEY and SVGAGI. The ends lost 0 bases at V and 4 bases at J; junction bases unmatched: 4.

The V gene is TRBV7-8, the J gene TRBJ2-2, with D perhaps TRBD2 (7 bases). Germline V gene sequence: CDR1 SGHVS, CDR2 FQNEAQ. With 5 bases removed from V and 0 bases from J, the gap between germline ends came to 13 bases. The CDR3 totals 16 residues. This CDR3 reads CASSGSGGANTGELFF. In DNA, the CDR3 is TGTGCCAGCAGCGGGTCGGGGGGCGCGAACACCGGGGAGCTGTTTTTT.

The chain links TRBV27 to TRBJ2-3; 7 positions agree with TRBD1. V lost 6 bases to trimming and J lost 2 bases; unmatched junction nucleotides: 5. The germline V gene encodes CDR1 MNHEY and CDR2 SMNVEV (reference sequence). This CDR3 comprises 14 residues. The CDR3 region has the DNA TGTGCCAGCAGCTCGGGACAGAACACAGATACGCAGTATTTT. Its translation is CASSSGQNTDTQYF.

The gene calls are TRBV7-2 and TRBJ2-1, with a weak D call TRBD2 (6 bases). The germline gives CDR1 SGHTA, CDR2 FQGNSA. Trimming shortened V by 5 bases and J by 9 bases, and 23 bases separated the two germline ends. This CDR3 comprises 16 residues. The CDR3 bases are TGTGCCAGCAGCCTAACCCGTTTGGTCGGGAGCGGTGAGCAGTTCTTC. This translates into CASSLTRLVGSGEQFF. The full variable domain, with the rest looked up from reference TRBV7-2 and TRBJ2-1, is GAGVSQSPSNKVTEKGKDVELRCDPISGHTALYWYRQSLGQGLEFLIYFQGNSAPDKSGLPSDRFSAERTGGSVSTLTIQRTQQEDSAVYLCASSLTRLVGSGEQFFGPGTRLTVL.

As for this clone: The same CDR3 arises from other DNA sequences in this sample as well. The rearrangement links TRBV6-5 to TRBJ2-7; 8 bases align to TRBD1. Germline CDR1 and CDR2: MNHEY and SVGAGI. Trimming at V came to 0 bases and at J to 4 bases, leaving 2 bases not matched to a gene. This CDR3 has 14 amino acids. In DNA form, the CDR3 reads TGTGCCAGCAGTTACTCCGACAGGGGTTACGAGCAGTACTTC. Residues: CASSYSDRGYEQYF.

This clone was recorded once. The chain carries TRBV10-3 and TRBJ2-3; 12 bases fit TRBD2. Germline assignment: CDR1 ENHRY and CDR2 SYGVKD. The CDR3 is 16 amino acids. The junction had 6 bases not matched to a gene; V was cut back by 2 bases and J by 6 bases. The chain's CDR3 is CAISEGLAGIQDTQYF. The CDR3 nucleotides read TGTGCCATCAGTGAGGGACTAGCGGGAATTCAGGATACGCAGTATTTT.

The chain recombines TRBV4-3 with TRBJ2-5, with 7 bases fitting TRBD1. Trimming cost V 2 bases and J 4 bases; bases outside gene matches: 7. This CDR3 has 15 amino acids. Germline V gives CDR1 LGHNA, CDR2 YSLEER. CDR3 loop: CASSQTGVAGETQYF. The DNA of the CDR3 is TGCGCCAGCAGCCAAACAGGGGTAGCAGGAGAGACCCAGTACTTC.

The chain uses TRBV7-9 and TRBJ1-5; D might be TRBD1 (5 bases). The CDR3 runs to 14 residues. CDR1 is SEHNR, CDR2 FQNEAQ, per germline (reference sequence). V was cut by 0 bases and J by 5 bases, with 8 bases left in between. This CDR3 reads CASSLAGVYQPQHF. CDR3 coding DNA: TGTGCCAGCAGCTTAGCAGGGGTATATCAGCCCCAGCATTTT.

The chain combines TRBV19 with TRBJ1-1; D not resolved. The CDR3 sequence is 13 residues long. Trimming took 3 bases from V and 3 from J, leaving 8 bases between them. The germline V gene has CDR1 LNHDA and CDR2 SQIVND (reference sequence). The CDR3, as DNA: TGTGCCAGTAGTATGGACGGGGACACTGAAGCTTTCTTT. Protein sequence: CASSMDGDTEAFF.

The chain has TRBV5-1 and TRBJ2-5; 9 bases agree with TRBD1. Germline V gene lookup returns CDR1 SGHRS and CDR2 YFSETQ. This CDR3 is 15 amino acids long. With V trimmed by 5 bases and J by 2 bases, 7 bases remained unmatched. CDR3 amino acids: CASSQGQGWQETQYF. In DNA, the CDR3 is TGCGCCAGCAGTCAAGGACAGGGGTGGCAAGAGACCCAGTACTTC.

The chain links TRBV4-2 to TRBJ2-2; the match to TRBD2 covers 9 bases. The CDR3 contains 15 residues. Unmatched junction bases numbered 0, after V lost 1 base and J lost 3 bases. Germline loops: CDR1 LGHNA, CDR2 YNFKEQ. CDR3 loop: CASSQGTSDTGELFF. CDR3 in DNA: TGTGCCAGCAGCCAAGGGACTAGCGACACCGGGGAGCTGTTTTTT.

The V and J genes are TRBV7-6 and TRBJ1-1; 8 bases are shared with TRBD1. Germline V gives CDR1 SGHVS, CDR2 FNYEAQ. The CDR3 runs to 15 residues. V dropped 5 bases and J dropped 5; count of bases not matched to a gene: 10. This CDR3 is CASSPGQGGVTEAFF. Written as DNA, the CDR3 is TGTGCCAGCAGCCCCGGACAGGGAGGAGTTACTGAAGCTTTCTTT.

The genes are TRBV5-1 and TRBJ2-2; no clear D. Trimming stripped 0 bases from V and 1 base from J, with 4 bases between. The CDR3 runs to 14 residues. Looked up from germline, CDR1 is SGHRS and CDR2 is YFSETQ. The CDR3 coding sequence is TGCGCCAGCAGCTTGGAACAGAACACCGGGGAGCTGTTTTTT. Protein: CASSLEQNTGELFF.

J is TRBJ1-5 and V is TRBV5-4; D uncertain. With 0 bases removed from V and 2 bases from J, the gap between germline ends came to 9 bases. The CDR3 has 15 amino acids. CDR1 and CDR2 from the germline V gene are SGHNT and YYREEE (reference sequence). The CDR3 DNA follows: TGTGCCAGCAGCTTGGAGGGAGCGGGCAATCAGCCCCAGCATTTT. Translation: CASSLEGAGNQPQHF. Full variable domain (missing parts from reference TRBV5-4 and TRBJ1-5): ETGVTQSPTHLIKTRGQQVTLRCSSQSGHNTVSWYQQALGQGPQFIFQYYREEENGRGNFPPRFSGLQFPNYSSELNVNALELDDSALYLCASSLEGAGNQPQHFGDGTRLSIL.

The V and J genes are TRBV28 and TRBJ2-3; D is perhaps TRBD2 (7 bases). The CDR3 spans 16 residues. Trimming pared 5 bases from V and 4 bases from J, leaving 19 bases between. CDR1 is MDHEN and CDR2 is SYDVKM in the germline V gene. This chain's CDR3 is CASSPPKGGGSDTQYF. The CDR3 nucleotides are TGTGCCAGCAGTCCCCCCAAGGGGGGAGGGTCAGATACGCAGTATTTT.

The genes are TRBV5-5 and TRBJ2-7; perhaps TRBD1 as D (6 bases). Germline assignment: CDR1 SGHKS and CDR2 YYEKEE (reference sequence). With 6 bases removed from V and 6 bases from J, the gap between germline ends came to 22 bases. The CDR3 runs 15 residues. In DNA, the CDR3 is TGTGCCAGCACGACCTTACAGGGCAGTCCGCCCGAGCAGTACTTC. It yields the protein CASTTLQGSPPEQYF.

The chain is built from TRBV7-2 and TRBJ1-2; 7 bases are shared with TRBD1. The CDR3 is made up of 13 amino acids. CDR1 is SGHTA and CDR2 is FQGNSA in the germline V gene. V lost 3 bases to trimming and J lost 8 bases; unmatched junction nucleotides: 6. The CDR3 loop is CASSFGQGDGYTF. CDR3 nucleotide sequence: TGTGCCAGCAGCTTTGGCCAGGGGGACGGCTACACCTTC. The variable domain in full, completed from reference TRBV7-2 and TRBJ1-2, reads GAGVSQSPSNKVTEKGKDVELRCDPISGHTALYWYRQSLGQGLEFLIYFQGNSAPDKSGLPSDRFSAERTGGSVSTLTIQRTQQEDSAVYLCASSFGQGDGYTFGSGTRLTVV.

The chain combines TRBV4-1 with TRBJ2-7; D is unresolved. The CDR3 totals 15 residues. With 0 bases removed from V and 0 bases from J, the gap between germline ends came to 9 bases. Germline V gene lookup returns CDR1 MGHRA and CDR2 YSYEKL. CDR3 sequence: CASSQDRSISYEQYF. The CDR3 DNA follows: TGCGCCAGCAGCCAAGACAGATCCATCTCCTACGAGCAGTACTTC.

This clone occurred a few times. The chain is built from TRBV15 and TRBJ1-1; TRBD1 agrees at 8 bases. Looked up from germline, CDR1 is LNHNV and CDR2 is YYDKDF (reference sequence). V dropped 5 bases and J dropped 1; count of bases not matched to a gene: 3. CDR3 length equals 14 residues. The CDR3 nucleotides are TGTGCCACCAGCGACAGGGGCTGGAACACTGAAGCTTTCTTT. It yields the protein CATSDRGWNTEAFF. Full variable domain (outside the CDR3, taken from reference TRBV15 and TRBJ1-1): DAMVIQNPRYQVTQFGKPVTLSCSQTLNHNVMYWYQQKSSQAPKLLFHYYDKDFNNEADTPDNFQSRRPNTSFCFLDIRSPGLGDTAMYLCATSDRGWNTEAFFGQGTRLTVV.

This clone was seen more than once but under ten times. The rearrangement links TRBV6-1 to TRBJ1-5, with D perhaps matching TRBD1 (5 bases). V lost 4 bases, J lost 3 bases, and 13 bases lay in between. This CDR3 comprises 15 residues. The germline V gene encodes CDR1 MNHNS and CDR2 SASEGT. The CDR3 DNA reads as TGTGCCAGCAGTGGACAGCAGACTTTCAATCAGCCCCAGCATTTT. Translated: CASSGQQTFNQPQHF.

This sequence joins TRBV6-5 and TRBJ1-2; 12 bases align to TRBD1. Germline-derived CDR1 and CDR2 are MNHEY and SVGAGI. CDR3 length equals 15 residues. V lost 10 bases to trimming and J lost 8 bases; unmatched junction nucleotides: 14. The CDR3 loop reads CATRAQGQGARGYTF. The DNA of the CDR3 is TGTGCCACTCGGGCCCAGGGACAGGGGGCGCGGGGCTACACCTTC.

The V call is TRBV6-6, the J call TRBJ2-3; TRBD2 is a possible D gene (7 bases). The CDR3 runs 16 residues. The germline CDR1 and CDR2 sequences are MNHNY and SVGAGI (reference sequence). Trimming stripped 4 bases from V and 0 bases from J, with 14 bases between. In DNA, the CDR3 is TGTGCCAGCAGTTCGGGGGGCCATACTAGCACAGATACGCAGTATTTT. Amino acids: CASSSGGHTSTDTQYF.

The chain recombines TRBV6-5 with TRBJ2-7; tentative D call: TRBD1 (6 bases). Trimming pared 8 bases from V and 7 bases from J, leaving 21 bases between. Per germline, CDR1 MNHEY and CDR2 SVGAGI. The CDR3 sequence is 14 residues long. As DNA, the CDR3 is TGTGCCAGCCGACTGATACAGGGATGGGAAGAGCAGTACTTC. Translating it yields CASRLIQGWEEQYF.

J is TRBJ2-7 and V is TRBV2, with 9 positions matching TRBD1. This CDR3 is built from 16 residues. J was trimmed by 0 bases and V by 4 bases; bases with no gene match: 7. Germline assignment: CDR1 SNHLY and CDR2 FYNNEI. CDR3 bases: TGTGCCAGCAGTGCCCTCGACAGGGGGAGCTCCTACGAGCAGTACTTC. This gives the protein CASSALDRGSSYEQYF. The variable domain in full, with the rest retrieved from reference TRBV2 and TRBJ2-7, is EPEVTQTPSHQVTQMGQEVILRCVPISNHLYFYWYRQILGQKVEFLVSFYNNEISEKSEIFDDQFSVERPDGSNFTLKIRSTKLEDSAMYFCASSALDRGSSYEQYFGPGTRLTVT.